These 23 T cell receptor beta chains share one sample of origin, sequenced in a study of control samples from healthy donors and cancer patients. Assay used: immunoSEQ multiplex PCR; TCRdb lists only in-frame clones, some missing. The repertoire holds about 140,000 clones, with about nine tenths as singletons. The sequenced sample consisted of blood. The receptors come from a man aged 30 to 45 in good health.

The genes are TRBV5-5 and TRBJ2-7; no firm D call. CDR3 length: 17 residues. Trimming removed 1 base from V and 0 bases from J, with 17 bases in between. CDR1 SGHKS and CDR2 YYEKEE come from the germline V gene (reference sequence). The CDR3, as DNA: TGTGCCAGCAGCTTGTATTTTTGGAACCGTGGCTCCTACGAGCAGTACTTC. Protein: CASSLYFWNRGSYEQYF.

The chain uses TRBV19 and TRBJ1-1; TRBD1 matches 9 bases. In germline, CDR1 is LNHDA, CDR2 SQIVND (reference sequence). V lost 8 bases, J lost 1 base, and 5 bases stayed unmatched. The CDR3 has 14 residues. CDR3 amino acids: CASEHRGPNTEAFF. CDR3 DNA: TGTGCCAGTGAACACAGGGGGCCGAACACTGAAGCTTTCTTT.

The rearrangement joins TRBV18 to TRBJ2-2, with D possibly being TRBD2 (5 bases). V lost 4 bases, J lost 1 base, and 7 bases lay in between. This CDR3 has 14 amino acids. Germline CDR1 reads KGHSH; CDR2 reads LQKENI. CDR3 DNA sequence: TGTGCCAGCTCACGAGGGATGAACACCGGGGAGCTGTTTTTT. Translating gives CASSRGMNTGELFF.

The V call is TRBV18, the J call TRBJ2-7, with TRBD2 matching 7 bases. CDR3 length: 15 residues. Germline CDR1 is KGHSH and CDR2 is LQKENI. Trimming at V came to 3 bases and at J to 1 base, leaving 6 bases not matched to a gene. CDR3 sequence: CASSPSGEGSYEQYF. CDR3 sequence (DNA): TGTGCCAGCTCACCTTCGGGGGAGGGTTCCTACGAGCAGTACTTC.

The rearrangement joins TRBV5-6 to TRBJ1-4, with D possibly being TRBD1 (6 bases). CDR3 size: 16 residues. CDR1 and CDR2 (germline): SGHDT, YYEEEE. The germline V and J ends were trimmed by 1 base and 4 bases, with 14 bases remaining between them. In nucleotides, the CDR3 is TGTGCCAGCAGCTTGAATAGTCGCAGGGGTAATGAAAAACTGTTTTTT. It is translated as CASSLNSRRGNEKLFF. The full variable domain, completed using reference TRBV5-6 and TRBJ1-4, is DAGVTQSPTHLIKTRGQQVTLRCSPKSGHDTVSWYQQALGQGPQFIFQYYEEEERQRGNFPDRFSGHQFPNYSSELNVNALLLGDSALYLCASSLNSRRGNEKLFFGSGTQLSVL.

This chain joins TRBV12-3 or TRBV12-4 and TRBJ2-7; no clear D. This CDR3 contains 13 residues. Deletions cut 3 bases from V and 2 bases from J, with 8 bases between. The CDR3 coding sequence is TGTGCCAGCAGTTTGAGACTCACCTACGAGCAGTACTTC. Residues: CASSLRLTYEQYF.

The genes are TRBV6-5 and TRBJ1-4; 9 bases map to TRBD1. J was trimmed by 7 bases and V by 5 bases; bases with no gene match: 5. Germline-derived CDR1 and CDR2 are MNHEY and SVGAGI. The CDR3 loop spans 14 amino acids. CDR3 coding DNA: TGTGCCAGCAGTCCACAGGGGGCCGGTGAAAAACTGTTTTTT. Amino acid sequence: CASSPQGAGEKLFF.

The CDR3, as DNA: TGCGCCACCCTCAATCAGCCCCAGCATTTT. Translation gives CATLNQPQHF. The chain recombines TRBV5-1 with TRBJ1-5; D uncertain. V was trimmed by 9 bases and J by 3 bases, leaving 4 bases between them. The V gene's germline CDR1 is SGHRS and CDR2 YFSETQ. This CDR3 comprises 10 residues.

The V call is TRBV14, the J call TRBJ2-3; a possible D gene is TRBD1 (6 bases). The CDR3 covers 15 residues. V lost 0 bases, J lost 2 bases, and 9 bases lay in between. Per germline, CDR1 SGHDN and CDR2 FVKESK. CDR3 nucleotide sequence: TGTGCCAGCAGCCAAGAGAAGGGACACACAGATACGCAGTATTTT. As protein: CASSQEKGHTDTQYF.

The gene calls are TRBV6-2 or TRBV6-3 and TRBJ2-2; 9 bases fit TRBD1. Germline assignment: CDR1 MNHEY and CDR2 SVGEGT. The CDR3 covers 17 residues. The J segment lost 5 bases and the V segment lost 2 bases, leaving 9 bases of the junction unmatched. CDR3 region: CASSYGYRQGGTGELFF. The DNA of the CDR3 is TGTGCCAGCAGTTACGGTTATCGACAGGGGGGGACCGGGGAGCTGTTTTTT.

The chain carries TRBV2 and TRBJ2-3; D unresolved. CDR1 SNHLY and CDR2 FYNNEI come from the germline V gene. V dropped 5 bases and J dropped 4 bases, with 13 bases sitting between them. The CDR3 is 14 amino acids. The CDR3 protein is CASSITGNADTQYF. CDR3 DNA sequence: TGTGCCAGCAGTATCACTGGAAACGCAGATACGCAGTATTTT.

The V call is TRBV24-1, the J call TRBJ1-2, with D possibly matching TRBD1 (5 bases). This CDR3 contains 13 residues. V was trimmed by 6 bases and J by 5 bases, leaving 12 bases between them. The germline V gene encodes CDR1 KGHDR and CDR2 SFDVKD. The CDR3 bases are TGTGCCACCAGTAGGGGACTTGGGTATGGCTACACCTTC. It yields the protein CATSRGLGYGYTF.

The chain couples TRBV4-1 to TRBJ2-1; TRBD2 agrees at 7 bases. The V gene's germline CDR1 is MGHRA and CDR2 YSYEKL. The CDR3 is 12 residues long. Trimming at V came to 1 base and at J to 12 bases, leaving 3 bases not matched to a gene. The DNA of the CDR3 is TGCGCCAGCAGCCAAGGCGGGGGTGGGCAGTTCTTC. Encoded protein: CASSQGGGGQFF.

This sequence joins TRBV30 and TRBJ1-2; 9 bases match TRBD1. V dropped 3 bases and J dropped 4; count of bases not matched to a gene: 3. Germline V CDR1 and CDR2: GTSNPN, SVGIG (reference sequence). The CDR3 totals 13 residues. CDR3 bases: TGTGCCTGGAGAGAGGACAGGGGCTATGGCTACACCTTC. Protein product: CAWREDRGYGYTF.

The chain employs TRBV27 and TRBJ2-1; D is perhaps TRBD1 or TRBD2 (5 bases each). This CDR3 has 16 amino acids. Between the trimmed V and J ends, which lost 4 bases and 7 bases, there was a span of 20 bases. CDR1 is MNHEY, CDR2 SMNVEV, per germline (reference sequence). In DNA, the CDR3 is TGTGCCAGCAGTTCCATCCCCGGGACGGCTTTGAATGAGCAGTTCTTC. It specifies CASSSIPGTALNEQFF.

This clone was counted a single time. The chain joins TRBV6-6 to TRBJ1-1, with D uncertain. This CDR3 comprises 17 residues. The V end lost 5 bases, the J end lost 6 bases, and 25 bases lay between the germline ends. Germline CDR1 MNHNY, CDR2 SVGAGI (reference sequence). CDR3: CASSPRVTPGIGSEAFF. DNA for the CDR3: TGTGCCAGCAGTCCCCGAGTGACACCCGGGATAGGTTCTGAAGCTTTCTTT.

The V gene is TRBV11-3, the J gene TRBJ2-7; 7 bases agree with TRBD2. Germline V lookup: CDR1 SGHNT, CDR2 YENEEA. This CDR3 has 17 residues. V shed 1 base and J 0 bases; nucleotides not matched to a gene: 9. This CDR3 reads CASSLAMGGRSSYEQYF. Written as DNA, the CDR3 is TGTGCCAGCAGCTTAGCTATGGGCGGGAGATCCTCCTACGAGCAGTACTTC.

The V and J genes are TRBV4-1 and TRBJ2-7; possibly TRBD1 for D (6 bases). Germline V gives CDR1 MGHRA, CDR2 YSYEKL. The V gene lost 1 base and the J gene lost 5 bases, with 21 bases spanning the gap. The CDR3 spans 17 residues. The CDR3 nucleotides read TGCGCCAGCAGCCAAGCAGGAAGCCAGGGGCCTTTCCACGAGCAGTACTTC. Protein sequence: CASSQAGSQGPFHEQYF.

The chain has TRBV6-5 and TRBJ1-5; D is uncertain. Germline V CDR1 and CDR2: MNHEY, SVGAGI. The CDR3 length is 15 residues. The ends were cut back, 7 bases at V and 2 bases at J, with 15 bases in the middle. In DNA, the CDR3 is TGTGCCAGCAAATTGGAAAATGGAGGCAATCAGCCCCAGCATTTT. Encoded protein: CASKLENGGNQPQHF.

The chain couples TRBV7-9 to TRBJ2-7; D not resolved. Germline CDR1 SEHNR, CDR2 FQNEAQ (reference sequence). This CDR3 contains 11 residues. The V end lost 4 bases, the J end lost 6 bases, and 7 bases lay between the germline ends. DNA for the CDR3: TGTGCCAGCAGCTCACTTTTCGAGCAGTACTTC. This encodes CASSSLFEQYF.

V and J are TRBV7-8 and TRBJ1-1, with a tentative D call TRBD1 (5 bases). This CDR3 has 15 amino acids. Germline V gene sequence: CDR1 SGHVS, CDR2 FQNEAQ. V was trimmed by 0 bases and J by 5 bases, leaving 13 bases between them. In DNA form, the CDR3 reads TGTGCCAGCAGCTTAGCGGCCGGGGGAGGGACTGAAGCTTTCTTT. Its translation is CASSLAAGGGTEAFF.

The chain uses TRBV3-1 (or the pseudogene TRBV3-2) and TRBJ2-7; 13 bases are a match to TRBD2. V dropped 0 bases and J dropped 1; count of bases not matched to a gene: 12. The CDR3 length is 20 residues. Looked up from germline, CDR1 is LGHDT and CDR2 is YNNKEL (reference sequence). This chain's CDR3 is CASSQDWPPTSGRRSYEQYF. In nucleotides, the CDR3 is TGTGCCAGCAGCCAAGATTGGCCACCGACTAGCGGGAGGAGGTCCTACGAGCAGTACTTC.

CDR3: CAISESNRAGELFF. CDR3 DNA: TGTGCCATCAGTGAGTCGAACAGGGCCGGGGAGCTGTTTTTT. This chain connects TRBV10-3 to TRBJ2-2, with D possibly matching TRBD1 (6 bases). Germline V gene lookup returns CDR1 ENHRY and CDR2 SYGVKD. The CDR3 runs to 14 residues. V dropped 0 bases and J dropped 6 bases, with 8 bases sitting between them.